This T cell receptor (beta chain) was captured by sequencing in a study of CD8+ T cells in alopecia areata. Overall study: A 6-month off-drug phase came after tofacitinib, which had lasted 6 to 18 months.

The V and J ends lost 5 bases and 6 bases respectively, with 7 bases between them. The CDR3 consists of 11 residues. Germline V gene lookup returns CDR1 SQVTM and CDR2 ANQGSEA. Worth noting for this clone: Its matching antigen is unknown.

After isolation, RNA underwent reverse transcription to generate cDNA as the sequencing template. Sequencing used immunoSEQ multiplex PCR; TCRdb keeps in-frame clones, though not all of them. The sample has 150,000 to 200,000 clones; 64% are singletons. Study results and limitations: Among patients, TCR sharing was less clear than in mice, a difference possibly due in part to HLA diversity in the patient population.

Regarding treatment: oral pan-JAK inhibitor, 5-10 mg twice daily. Alopecia areata patients gave lesional scalp punch biopsies and peripheral blood samples. This TCR came from a human donor with alopecia areata. The chain recombines TRBV29-1 with TRBJ2-2; a weak D match, TRBD1 (6 bases). Sequencing was performed on CD4+ T cells sorted from blood, taken around week 50, from a patient treated with tofacitinib. CDR3 coding DNA: TGCAGCGTTCGGACAGCCGGGGAGCTGTTTTTT. Its translation: CSVRTAGELFF.